The source of this T cell receptor (beta chain) is a study of blood T cell repertoires in COVID-19. Study background: The United States, Italy and Spain were the sources of the acute and convalescent COVID-19 samples. PBMCs, B-cell-depleted T cells, or T cells were the source of the cDNA or gDNA that made up the material.

Measured with immunoSEQ multiplex PCR; TCRdb has only the in-frame clones, and not every one. Here the sample spans roughly 260,000 clones, about nine tenths being singletons. Individuals aged roughly 18 to 95 years were recruited from approximately 22 US areas. Participants had their cohort set by participant-reported clinical history. From germline, CDR1 is SGHNT and CDR2 YYREEE (reference sequence). The V gene end was trimmed by 4 bases and the J gene end by 6 bases; junction bases not matched to a gene: 5. The CDR3 totals 13 residues. The TCR originated in a human donor in a cohort exposed to, infected with or recovered from COVID-19 (not recorded which). The donor label of this sample is uncertain. The chain links TRBV5-4 to TRBJ2-5, with 8 bases identical to TRBD2. The sequencing sample was made of PBMCs or T cells enriched from blood (not recorded which). CDR3 amino acids: CASSGGGPQTQYF. CDR3 sequence (DNA): TGTGCCAGCAGCGGCGGGGGGCCGCAGACCCAGTACTTC.